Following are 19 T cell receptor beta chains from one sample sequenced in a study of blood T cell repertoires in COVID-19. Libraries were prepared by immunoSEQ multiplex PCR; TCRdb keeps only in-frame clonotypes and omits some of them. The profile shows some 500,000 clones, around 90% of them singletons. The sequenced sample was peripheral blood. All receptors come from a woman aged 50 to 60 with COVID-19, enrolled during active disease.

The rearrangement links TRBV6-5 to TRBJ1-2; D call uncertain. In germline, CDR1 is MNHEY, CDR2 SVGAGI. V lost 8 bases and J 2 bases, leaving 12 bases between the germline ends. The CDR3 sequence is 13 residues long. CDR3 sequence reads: CASGYDSNYGYTF. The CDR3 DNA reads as TGTGCCAGCGGCTACGACTCAAACTATGGCTACACCTTC.

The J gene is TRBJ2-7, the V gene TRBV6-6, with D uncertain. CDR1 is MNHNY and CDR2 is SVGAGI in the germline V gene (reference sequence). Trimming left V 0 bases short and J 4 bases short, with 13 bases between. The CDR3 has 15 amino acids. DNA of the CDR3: TGTGCCAGCAGTTACTCGCCGGCGGTTGAGTACGAGCAGTACTTC. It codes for CASSYSPAVEYEQYF.

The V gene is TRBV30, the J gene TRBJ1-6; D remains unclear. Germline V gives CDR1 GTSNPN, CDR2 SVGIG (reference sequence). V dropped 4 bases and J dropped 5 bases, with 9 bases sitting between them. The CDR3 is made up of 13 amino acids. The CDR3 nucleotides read TGTGCCTGGACGGGTCTCAATAATTCACCCCTCCACTTT. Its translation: CAWTGLNNSPLHF.

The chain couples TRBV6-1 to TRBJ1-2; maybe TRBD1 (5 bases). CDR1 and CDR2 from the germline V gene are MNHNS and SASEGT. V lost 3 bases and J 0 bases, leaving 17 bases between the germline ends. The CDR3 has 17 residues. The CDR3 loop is CASSDLGDYRANYGYTF. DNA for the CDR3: TGTGCCAGCAGTGATCTTGGGGACTACAGAGCTAACTATGGCTACACCTTC.

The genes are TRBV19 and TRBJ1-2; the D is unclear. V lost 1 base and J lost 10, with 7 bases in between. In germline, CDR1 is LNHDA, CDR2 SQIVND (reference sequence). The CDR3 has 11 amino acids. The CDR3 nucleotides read TGTGCCAGTAGTATAGCCAGTGACTACACCTTC. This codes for CASSIASDYTF.

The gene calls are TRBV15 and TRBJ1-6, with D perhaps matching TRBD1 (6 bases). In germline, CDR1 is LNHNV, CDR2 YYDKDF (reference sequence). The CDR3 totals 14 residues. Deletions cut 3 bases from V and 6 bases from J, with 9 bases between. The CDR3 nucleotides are TGTGCCACCAGCAGCGGACAGAGTAATTCACCCCTCCACTTT. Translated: CATSSGQSNSPLHF.

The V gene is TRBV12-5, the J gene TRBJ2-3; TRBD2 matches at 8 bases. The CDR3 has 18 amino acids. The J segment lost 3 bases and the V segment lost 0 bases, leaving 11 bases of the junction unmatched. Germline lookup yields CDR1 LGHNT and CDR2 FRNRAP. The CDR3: CASGLVRASGYRTDTQYF. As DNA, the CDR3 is TGTGCTAGTGGTTTGGTACGGGCTAGCGGGTACCGGACAGATACGCAGTATTTT.

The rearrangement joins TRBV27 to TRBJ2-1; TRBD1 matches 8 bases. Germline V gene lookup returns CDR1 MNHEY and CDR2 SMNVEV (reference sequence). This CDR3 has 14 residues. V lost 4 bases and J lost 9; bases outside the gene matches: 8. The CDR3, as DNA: TGTGCCAGCAGTTGGGACAGGTCTTCGTTTGAGCAGTTCTTC. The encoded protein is CASSWDRSSFEQFF.

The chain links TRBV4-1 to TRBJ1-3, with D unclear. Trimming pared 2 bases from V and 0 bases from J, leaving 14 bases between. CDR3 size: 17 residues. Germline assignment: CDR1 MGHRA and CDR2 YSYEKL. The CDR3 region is CASSQSQEELSGNTIYF. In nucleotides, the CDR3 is TGCGCCAGCAGCCAAAGCCAGGAGGAACTCTCTGGAAACACCATATATTTT.

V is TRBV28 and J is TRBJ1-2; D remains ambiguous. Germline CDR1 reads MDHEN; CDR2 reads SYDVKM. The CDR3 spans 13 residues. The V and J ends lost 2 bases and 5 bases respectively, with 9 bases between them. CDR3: CASSLTGSYGYTF. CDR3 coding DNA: TGTGCCAGCAGTTTAACCGGGTCTTATGGCTACACCTTC.

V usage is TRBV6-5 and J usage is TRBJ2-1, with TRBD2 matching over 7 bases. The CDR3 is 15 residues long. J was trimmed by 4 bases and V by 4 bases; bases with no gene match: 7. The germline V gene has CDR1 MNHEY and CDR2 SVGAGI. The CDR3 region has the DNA TGTGCCAGCAGTTTTACTAGCGCAAATTACAATGAGCAGTTCTTC. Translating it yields CASSFTSANYNEQFF.

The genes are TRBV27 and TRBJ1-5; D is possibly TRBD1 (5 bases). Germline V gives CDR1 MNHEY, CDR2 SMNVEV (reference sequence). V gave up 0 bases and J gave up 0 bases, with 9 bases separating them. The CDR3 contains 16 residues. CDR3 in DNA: TGTGCCAGCAGTTTATCGATAGGGGCTAGCAATCAGCCCCAGCATTTT. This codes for CASSLSIGASNQPQHF.

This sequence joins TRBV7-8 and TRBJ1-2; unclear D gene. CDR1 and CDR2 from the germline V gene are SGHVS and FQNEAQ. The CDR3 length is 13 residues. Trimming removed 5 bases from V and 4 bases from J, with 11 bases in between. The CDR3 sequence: CASSQTVPYGYTF. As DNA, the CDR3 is TGTGCCAGCAGCCAAACAGTCCCCTATGGCTACACCTTC.

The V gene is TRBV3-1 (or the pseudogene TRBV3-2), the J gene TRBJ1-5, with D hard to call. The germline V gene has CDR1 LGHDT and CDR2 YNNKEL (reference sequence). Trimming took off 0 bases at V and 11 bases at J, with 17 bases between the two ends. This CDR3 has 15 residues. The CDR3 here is CASSQDLATPWSQHF. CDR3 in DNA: TGTGCCAGCAGCCAAGATTTGGCGACACCGTGGTCCCAGCATTTT.

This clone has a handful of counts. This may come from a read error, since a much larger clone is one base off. The CDR3, as DNA: TGTGCCAGCAGTTTAAACAGGGGGAACACTGAAGCTTTCTTT. Translating gives CASSLNRGNTEAFF. The J gene is TRBJ1-1, the V gene TRBV27; 7 bases match TRBD1. Per germline, CDR1 MNHEY and CDR2 SMNVEV (reference sequence). CDR3 size: 14 residues. The junction had 1 base not matched to a gene; V was cut back by 2 bases and J by 1 base.

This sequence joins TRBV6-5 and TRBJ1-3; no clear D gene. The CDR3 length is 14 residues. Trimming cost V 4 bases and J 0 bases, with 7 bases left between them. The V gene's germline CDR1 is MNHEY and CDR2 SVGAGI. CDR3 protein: CASSLRGSGNTIYF. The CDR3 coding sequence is TGTGCCAGCAGTTTACGGGGCTCTGGAAACACCATATATTTT.

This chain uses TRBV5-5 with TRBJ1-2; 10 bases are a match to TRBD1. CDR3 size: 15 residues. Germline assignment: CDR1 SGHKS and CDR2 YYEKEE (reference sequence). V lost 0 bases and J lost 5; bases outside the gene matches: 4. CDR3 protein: CASSLVRDRGYGYTF. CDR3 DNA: TGTGCCAGCAGCTTGGTCCGGGACAGGGGTTATGGCTACACCTTC.

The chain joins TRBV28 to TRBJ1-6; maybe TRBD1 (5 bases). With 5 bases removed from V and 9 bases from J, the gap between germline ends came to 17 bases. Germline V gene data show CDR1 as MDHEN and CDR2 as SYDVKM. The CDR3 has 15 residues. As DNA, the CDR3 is TGTGCCAGCAGTCCCGGCGGGGGAATAACTTCACCCCTCCACTTT. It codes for CASSPGGGITSPLHF.

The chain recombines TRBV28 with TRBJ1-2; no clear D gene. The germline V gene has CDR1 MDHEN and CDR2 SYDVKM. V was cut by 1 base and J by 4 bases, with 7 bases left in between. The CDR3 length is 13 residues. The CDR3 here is CASSLLAPYGYTF. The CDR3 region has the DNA TGTGCCAGCAGTTTATTGGCCCCCTATGGCTACACCTTC.